This T cell receptor beta chain was observed in a study of blood T cell repertoires in COVID-19. Study details: Samples of COVID-19 (acute and convalescent) were obtained from the United States, Italy and Spain. PBMCs, B-cell-depleted T cells, or T cells were the source of the cDNA or gDNA that made up the material.

The CDR3 has 13 amino acids. The V end was cut by 6 bases, the J end by 0 bases, with 6 bases between. Study processing details: Nucleated cell number was recorded as an estimate derived from reference gene primer amplification. TCRdb's table, derived via immunoSEQ multiplex PCR, lists solely in-frame clones and lacks some. The DNA gave D and trimming, while V, J and clone size come from that table. Counted here are roughly 190,000 clones, just under 90% occurring once; the ten biggest clones make up roughly 3.7%. A word on this clone: This sample includes further DNA sequences coding for the same CDR3.

The clonotype originates from a man younger than 35 with active or convalescent COVID-19. The chain is built from TRBV12-3 or TRBV12-4 and TRBJ1-3, with D uncertain. Sequenced sample: peripheral blood. CDR3 sequence: CASRESSGNTIYF. Written as DNA, the CDR3 is TGTGCCAGCAGGGAGAGCTCTGGAAACACCATATATTTT.